Listed below are T cell receptor beta chains from one sample, sequenced in a study of OX40 agonist ivuxolimab in advanced cancers. Measured with immunoSEQ multiplex PCR; TCRdb has only the in-frame clones, and not every one. The sample lists 58,000 or so clones, roughly 80% occurring once. The sample here was CD4+ or CD8+ T cells sorted from blood, taken in a trial of the OX40 agonist ivuxolimab. The origin of the receptors is an adult with an advanced solid tumor such as melanoma, head and neck, liver or kidney cancer. Each CDR3 is given with its conserved first and last residue. D genes are given only for firm matches. Size values are once, few and many counts, or a class for expanded clones, and some rows have none.

v_call	j_call	d_call	clone_size	cdr3_aa	cdr3_nt
TRBV20-1	TRBJ1-1	NA	NA	CSGQAPPEAFF	TGCAGTGGCCAGGCCCCCCCTGAAGCTTTCTTT
TRBV7-6	TRBJ2-7	NA	NA	CASSLAGVGLYEQYF	TGTGCCAGCAGCTTAGCGGGTGTCGGCCTCTACGAGCAGTACTTC
TRBV2	TRBJ2-7	NA	NA	CASSEANEQYF	TGTGCCAGCAGTGAAGCGAACGAGCAGTACTTC
TRBV6-1	TRBJ1-2	NA	once	CASSDLAGRVTNYGYTF	TGTGCCAGCAGTGACCTAGCAGGGAGGGTTACTAACTATGGCTACACCTTC
TRBV14	TRBJ1-2	NA	NA	CASSQGGHLYGYTF	TGTGCCAGCAGCCAGGGTGGACACCTGTATGGCTACACCTTC
TRBV29-1	TRBJ2-6	NA	NA	CSVAAYSGANVLTF	TGCAGCGTCGCGGCTTACTCTGGAGCCAACGTCCTGACTTTC
TRBV11-3	TRBJ2-5	TRBD2	NA	CASSAGLPQETQYF	TGTGCCAGCAGTGCGGGACTACCGCAAGAGACCCAGTACTTC
TRBV5-1	TRBJ2-7	NA	NA	CASSLVGGGSLYEQYF	TGCGCCAGCAGCTTGGTGGGGGGCGGCTCTCTCTACGAGCAGTACTTC
TRBV5-1	TRBJ1-4	TRBD1	NA	CASSLMAQGANEKLFF	TGCGCCAGCAGCTTGATGGCCCAGGGGGCAAATGAAAAACTGTTTTTT
TRBV4-1	TRBJ1-1	NA	NA	CASSQPMRTEAFF	TGCGCCAGCAGCCAACCGATGAGGACTGAAGCTTTCTTT
TRBV6-5	TRBJ2-2	NA	NA	CASSTSWRVGELFF	TGTGCCAGCAGCACCTCTTGGAGGGTCGGGGAGCTGTTTTTT
TRBV7-6	TRBJ2-5	NA	NA	CASSNRGRETQYF	TGTGCCAGCAGCAACCGGGGAAGGGAGACCCAGTACTTC
TRBV4-2	TRBJ2-4	NA	NA	CASSQVGGGGPGNIQYF	TGTGCCAGCAGCCAAGTCGGAGGAGGCGGGCCGGGAAACATTCAGTACTTC
TRBV14	TRBJ1-1	NA	NA	CASSRETGNTEAFF	TGTGCCAGCAGCAGGGAGACAGGGAACACTGAAGCTTTCTTT
TRBV6-5	TRBJ2-3	NA	NA	CASSYLSTDTQYF	TGTGCCAGCAGTTACCTCAGCACAGATACGCAGTATTTT
TRBV19	TRBJ1-1	NA	NA	CASSIPQGSDTEAFF	TGTGCCAGTAGTATACCGCAAGGGAGTGACACTGAAGCTTTCTTT
TRBV19	TRBJ1-5	NA	few	CASTARGGNSNQPQHF	TGTGCCAGTACCGCCAGAGGAGGAAATAGCAATCAGCCCCAGCATTTT
TRBV6-4	TRBJ1-5	TRBD1	NA	CASSPTGEHQPQHF	TGTGCCAGCAGCCCCACAGGGGAGCATCAGCCCCAGCATTTT
TRBV19	TRBJ1-1	NA	once	CACSRAVGVNTEAFF	TGTGCCTGCTCCAGGGCTGTCGGTGTGAACACTGAAGCTTTCTTT
TRBV6-5	TRBJ2-2	NA	NA	CASSRVAKNTGELFF	TGTGCCAGCAGCCGGGTAGCGAAGAACACCGGGGAGCTGTTTTTT
TRBV2	TRBJ1-5	NA	NA	CASSDGLNQPQHF	TGTGCCAGCAGTGATGGTCTCAATCAGCCCCAGCATTTT
TRBV25-1	TRBJ2-6	TRBD2	NA	CASSEYGGAGANVLTF	TGTGCCAGCAGTGAATATGGGGGGGCTGGGGCCAACGTCCTGACTTTC
TRBV5-1	TRBJ2-5	NA	NA	CASSPRAGPAETQYF	TGCGCCAGCAGCCCTCGGGCGGGGCCTGCGGAGACCCAGTACTTC
TRBV5-1	TRBJ1-2	NA	NA	CASSPEANYGYTF	TGCGCCAGCAGCCCAGAAGCTAACTATGGCTACACCTTC
TRBV29-1	TRBJ2-6	NA	NA	CSVGQSGANVLTF	TGCAGCGTTGGACAATCTGGGGCCAACGTCCTGACTTTC
TRBV9	TRBJ2-2	NA	NA	CASRTRALGTGELFF	TGTGCCAGCAGGACCAGGGCGCTGGGCACCGGGGAGCTGTTTTTT
TRBV29-1	TRBJ2-4	NA	NA	CSVEDPLESSDSLAKNIQYF	TGCAGCGTTGAAGATCCATTAGAGAGTTCCGACAGCTTAGCCAAAAACATTCAGTACTTC
TRBV19	TRBJ2-3	NA	NA	CASRGLGGNSDTQYF	TGTGCCAGTAGAGGGTTGGGCGGGAACTCAGATACGCAGTATTTT
TRBV6-6	TRBJ1-1	NA	NA	CASSYQQGNTEAFF	TGTGCCAGCAGTTACCAACAGGGGAACACTGAAGCTTTCTTT
TRBV10-3	TRBJ2-1	TRBD2	NA	CAISELEGASGRARRDEQFF	TGTGCCATCAGTGAGTTGGAAGGGGCTAGCGGGAGGGCCAGACGGGATGAGCAGTTCTTC
TRBV15	TRBJ2-2	TRBD1	NA	CATSREGQGVPTGELFF	TGTGCCACCAGCAGAGAGGGACAGGGGGTACCCACCGGGGAGCTGTTTTTT
TRBV15	TRBJ2-3	NA	NA	CATSRDSGPTDTQYF	TGTGCCACCAGCAGAGATTCAGGGCCCACAGATACGCAGTATTTT
TRBV6-1	TRBJ1-5	NA	few	CASSELASPQHF	TGTGCCAGCAGTGAACTAGCCTCGCCCCAGCATTTT
TRBV11-1	TRBJ2-6	NA	NA	CASSFRDTYSGANVLTF	TGTGCCAGCAGCTTCCGGGACACTTATTCTGGGGCCAACGTCCTGACTTTC
TRBV5-1	TRBJ1-6	TRBD1	NA	CASSSPEQGTNSPLHF	TGCGCCAGCAGCTCACCGGAACAGGGGACTAATTCACCCCTCCACTTT
TRBV2	TRBJ1-2	TRBD1	once	CASRLEQGSYGYTF	TGTGCCAGCAGACTAGAACAGGGGAGCTATGGCTACACCTTC
TRBV29-1	TRBJ1-2	TRBD1	NA	CSVYGQGDGYTF	TGCAGCGTTTACGGACAGGGGGATGGCTACACCTTC
TRBV5-1	TRBJ1-2	TRBD1	NA	CASSSPGTGVGYTF	TGCGCCAGCAGCTCCCCCGGGACAGGGGTTGGCTACACCTTC
TRBV6-1	TRBJ2-3	TRBD2	NA	CASSILAGVTDTQYF	TGTGCCAGCAGTATACTAGCGGGCGTCACAGATACGCAGTATTTT
TRBV5-1	TRBJ2-6	NA	NA	CASSPLSGANVLTF	TGCGCCAGCAGCCCTCTCTCTGGGGCCAACGTCCTGACTTTC
TRBV5-4	TRBJ2-5	TRBD1	NA	CASSLAGTAQTQYF	TGTGCCAGCAGCTTGGCCGGGACAGCGCAGACCCAGTACTTC
TRBV5-5	TRBJ1-3	NA	NA	CASSLEGTGNTIYF	TGTGCCAGCAGCTTGGAAGGGACTGGAAACACCATATATTTT
TRBV12-5	TRBJ2-3	NA	NA	CASDLGAARDTQYF	TGTGCTAGTGATCTAGGGGCAGCCAGAGATACGCAGTATTTT
TRBV6-6	TRBJ2-3	NA	once	CASSPGDTQYF	TGTGCCAGCAGCCCAGGAGATACGCAGTATTTT
TRBV6-6	TRBJ2-7	TRBD2	NA	CASRSLAGLSYEQYF	TGTGCCAGCAGGTCACTAGCGGGGCTTTCCTACGAGCAGTACTTC
TRBV6-5	TRBJ2-3	NA	NA	CASSYVKTDTQYF	TGTGCCAGCAGTTACGTAAAAACAGATACGCAGTATTTT
TRBV19	TRBJ1-2	NA	NA	CASSRGDNYGYTF	TGTGCCAGTAGCAGAGGGGATAACTATGGCTACACCTTC
TRBV7-6	TRBJ2-3	NA	NA	CASSPRAGILTDTQYF	TGTGCCAGCAGCCCTAGGGCAGGGATTCTCACAGATACGCAGTATTTT
TRBV18	TRBJ2-3	NA	NA	CASSDGRDDTQYF	TGTGCCAGCTCCGACGGACGGGACGATACGCAGTATTTT
TRBV21-1	TRBJ2-7	NA	NA	CASSKDGTSGTNVPYEQYF	TGTGCCAGCAGCAAGGATGGGACTAGCGGAACTAATGTCCCCTACGAGCAGTACTTC
TRBV6-4	TRBJ1-1	NA	once	CASSLNAGSTEAFF	TGTGCCAGCAGCCTGAACGCAGGGAGCACTGAAGCTTTCTTT
TRBV15	TRBJ2-7	TRBD2	NA	CATSRDPSGNYEQYF	TGTGCCACCAGCAGAGACCCTAGCGGGAATTACGAGCAGTACTTC
TRBV9	TRBJ1-2	TRBD1	NA	CASSVAGQGIGYTF	TGTGCCAGCAGCGTAGCTGGACAGGGCATCGGCTACACCTTC
TRBV6-1	TRBJ2-7	NA	NA	CASSESGDEQYF	TGTGCCAGCAGTGAATCAGGGGACGAGCAGTACTTC
TRBV5-1	TRBJ1-3	TRBD1	once	CASSPGGSGNTIYF	TGCGCCAGCAGCCCAGGGGGCTCTGGAAACACCATATATTTT
TRBV27	TRBJ1-1	TRBD1	few	CASSSFGTGGITEAFF	TGTGCCAGCTCGAGTTTCGGGACAGGGGGTATCACTGAAGCTTTCTTT
TRBV29-1	TRBJ1-1	NA	few	CSVDVDEAFF	TGCAGCGTTGATGTCGATGAAGCTTTCTTT
TRBV20-1	TRBJ1-5	NA	NA	CSASRGDWEHF	TGCAGTGCTAGTAGAGGTGATTGGGAGCATTTT
TRBV19	TRBJ2-7	TRBD1	NA	CASSMLVGQHEQYF	TGTGCCAGTAGTATGTTGGTGGGACAGCACGAGCAGTACTTC